Below are 22 T cell receptor beta chains sequenced from a single sample in a study of cytomegalovirus exposure and HLA in healthy donors. Primers included in the PCR were 60 Vbeta and 13 Jbeta primers. Sequencing was performed with immunoSEQ multiplex PCR; in TCRdb, only in-frame clones are kept and a portion is missing. The sample has 200,000 to 250,000 clones; 70% to 85% are singletons. Sequences were obtained from PBMCs. The origin of the receptors is a woman in her fifties or sixties in good health and CMV-seropositive.

The rearrangement uses TRBV5-1 and TRBJ1-3; the D gene is possibly TRBD1 (5 bases). Trimming pared 3 bases from V and 0 bases from J, leaving 13 bases between. This CDR3 has 16 amino acids. Germline V gives CDR1 SGHRS, CDR2 YFSETQ. The CDR3 DNA reads as TGCGCCAGCAGCTCCGGGGGGTCGGGCTCTGGAAACACCATATATTTT. Translating it yields CASSSGGSGSGNTIYF. The entire variable domain, with the rest obtained from reference TRBV5-1 and TRBJ1-3, is as follows: KAGVTQTPRYLIKTRGQQVTLSCSPISGHRSVSWYQQTPGQGLQFLFEYFSETQRNKGNFPGRFSGRQFSNSRSEMNVSTLELGDSALYLCASSSGGSGSGNTIYFGEGSWLTVV.

J is TRBJ2-7 and V is TRBV5-1, with 9 bases lining up with TRBD2. In germline, CDR1 is SGHRS, CDR2 YFSETQ. V dropped 4 bases and J dropped 6; count of bases not matched to a gene: 8. This CDR3 has 14 amino acids. In DNA, the CDR3 is TGCGCCAGCAGCCGCAGCGGGGGGAGGGGCGAGCAGTACTTC. This gives the protein CASSRSGGRGEQYF.

The chain uses TRBV19 and TRBJ2-6; D is uncertain. Germline-derived CDR1 and CDR2 are LNHDA and SQIVND (reference sequence). The CDR3 is made up of 17 amino acids. The V end lost 1 base, the J end lost 3 bases, and 13 bases lay between the germline ends. This CDR3 reads CASSIGRPLSGANVLTF. The CDR3 DNA is TGTGCCAGTAGTATAGGGCGGCCTTTGAGTGGGGCCAACGTCCTGACTTTC.

The V call is TRBV11-3, the J call TRBJ2-7; 8 bases are a match to TRBD1. The V gene's germline CDR1 is SGHNT and CDR2 YENEEA. V shed 3 bases, J shed 6 bases, and the junction held 7 bases outside the gene matches. CDR3 length: 14 residues. CDR3 DNA: TGTGCCAGCAGCTTGAACCAGGGGGCTGGCGAGCAGTACTTC. Its translation is CASSLNQGAGEQYF.

CDR3 bases: TGCGCCAGCAGCCCCTGGACAGGGAGGGACACTGAAGCTTTCTTT. Translated, it gives CASSPWTGRDTEAFF. The chain carries TRBV5-1 and TRBJ1-1; TRBD1 agrees at 8 bases. Looked up from germline, CDR1 is SGHRS and CDR2 is YFSETQ. J was trimmed by 3 bases and V by 4 bases; bases with no gene match: 8. The CDR3 totals 15 residues.

This clone occurred a few times. This rearrangement joins TRBV7-2 to TRBJ1-2; 7 bases match TRBD1. The CDR3 runs 13 residues. Germline CDR1 and CDR2: SGHTA and FQGNSA. With V trimmed by 6 bases and J by 2 bases, 3 bases remained unmatched. The CDR3 is CASSLQGNYGYTF. CDR3 in DNA: TGTGCCAGCAGTTTACAGGGGAACTATGGCTACACCTTC. Together with reference TRBV7-2 and TRBJ1-2, the CDR3 gives the full variable domain: GAGVSQSPSNKVTEKGKDVELRCDPISGHTALYWYRQSLGQGLEFLIYFQGNSAPDKSGLPSDRFSAERTGGSVSTLTIQRTQQEDSAVYLCASSLQGNYGYTFGSGTRLTVV.

The chain employs TRBV5-6 and TRBJ1-6; D remains ambiguous. Trimming took off 0 bases at V and 7 bases at J, with 8 bases between the two ends. The germline V gene has CDR1 SGHDT and CDR2 YYEEEE. This CDR3 has 14 amino acids. DNA of the CDR3: TGTGCCAGCAGCTTGGCCACGGGGAATTCACCCCTCCACTTT. This codes for CASSLATGNSPLHF.

This clone has a handful of counts. This chain connects TRBV5-1 to TRBJ2-1; TRBD2 matches 14 bases. Germline trimming cut 3 bases from V and 7 bases from J; bases unmatched to any gene: 9. The CDR3 has 17 residues. Germline V gene data show CDR1 as SGHRS and CDR2 as YFSETQ. The CDR3 is CASSYHGTSGSGNEQFF. The CDR3, as DNA: TGCGCCAGCAGCTACCACGGGACTAGCGGGAGCGGAAATGAGCAGTTCTTC.

The chain links TRBV4-3 to TRBJ2-7, with TRBD1 as a possible D gene (5 bases). The CDR3 consists of 15 residues. The V gene's germline CDR1 is LGHNA and CDR2 YSLEER. The V end lost 1 base, the J end lost 7 bases, and 17 bases lay between the germline ends. The CDR3, as DNA: TGCGCCAGCAGCCAAGGTCCTAGTGGGGCTGGTGAGCAGTACTTC. Its protein is CASSQGPSGAGEQYF.

J is TRBJ2-3 and V is TRBV4-3; 8 nucleotides agree with TRBD1. Germline CDR1 is LGHNA and CDR2 is YSLEER. The CDR3 totals 15 residues. The junction had 9 bases not matched to a gene; V was cut back by 3 bases and J by 7 bases. In DNA form, the CDR3 reads TGCGCCAGCAGCCAGGATTCGGACAGGGTAAATACGCAGTATTTT. Translation gives CASSQDSDRVNTQYF.

The chain joins TRBV15 to TRBJ2-5; 8 bases align to TRBD1. The tail of the sequence fits TRBJ2-7 better, so the J call may be wrong. Germline values: CDR1 LNHNV, CDR2 YYDKDF (reference sequence). This CDR3 is built from 16 residues. The CDR3 DNA reads TGTGCCACCAGCAGAGCAGAAGGACAGGGCACCTACGAGCAGTACTTC. It specifies CATSRAEGQGTYEQYF.

Only one count was recorded for this clone. The chain has TRBV28 and TRBJ2-7; 8 bases match TRBD1. The CDR3 has 13 amino acids. From germline, CDR1 is MDHEN and CDR2 SYDVKM. With 4 bases clipped from V and 7 bases from J, the junction kept 6 bases outside the gene matches. The CDR3 sequence: CASSSGQANEQYF. The CDR3 DNA sequence: TGTGCCAGCAGTTCGGGACAGGCCAATGAGCAGTACTTC.

The rearrangement uses TRBV6-6 and TRBJ1-5; TRBD1 might be the D (5 bases). Deletions cut 0 bases from V and 5 bases from J, with 14 bases between. This CDR3 region has 16 residues. The V gene's germline CDR1 is MNHNY and CDR2 SVGAGI (reference sequence). The CDR3 sequence: CASSYSGQGSYQPQHF. The CDR3 region has the DNA TGTGCCAGCAGTTACTCAGGGCAGGGTAGTTATCAGCCCCAGCATTTT.

This clone was counted between two and nine times. V and J are TRBV29-1 and TRBJ1-3; D call uncertain. The CDR3 is 14 amino acids. V lost 3 bases, J lost 0 bases, and 9 bases lay in between. From germline, CDR1 is SQVTM and CDR2 ANQGSEA. The CDR3 sequence: CSVESSRSGNTIYF. CDR3 DNA: TGCAGCGTTGAGTCTTCCCGCTCTGGAAACACCATATATTTT.

The chain employs TRBV5-5 and TRBJ1-1; D might be TRBD1 (5 bases). V lost 7 bases and J 4 bases, leaving 14 bases between the germline ends. The CDR3 contains 13 residues. The germline CDR1 and CDR2 sequences are SGHKS and YYEKEE (reference sequence). The CDR3 nucleotides are TGTGCCAGCGCCGTGGAAAGGGGCACTGAAGCTTTCTTT. Residues: CASAVERGTEAFF.

The V call is TRBV7-3, the J call TRBJ2-1; D may be TRBD2 (5 bases). CDR1 and CDR2 from the germline V gene are SGHTA and FQGTGA. There are 13 residues in the CDR3. Trimming removed 3 bases at V and 4 bases at J, with 7 bases between. CDR3 DNA: TGTGCCAGCAGCTTCGGGGTTTACAATGAGCAGTTCTTC. As protein: CASSFGVYNEQFF.

The J gene is TRBJ2-7, the V gene TRBV28, with 7 bases matching TRBD2. V was clipped by 7 bases and J by 4 bases; unmatched bases: 13. The germline gives CDR1 MDHEN, CDR2 SYDVKM. This CDR3 contains 15 residues. This CDR3 reads CASTLMGREAYEQYF. The CDR3 coding sequence is TGTGCCAGCACCCTAATGGGGAGGGAGGCATACGAGCAGTACTTC. The whole variable domain, filled in from reference TRBV28 and TRBJ2-7, reads DVKVTQSSRYLVKRTGEKVFLECVQDMDHENMFWYRQDPGLGLRLIYFSYDVKMKEKGDIPEGYSVSREKKERFSLILESASTNQTSMYLCASTLMGREAYEQYFGPGTRLTVT.

The chain combines TRBV6-4 with TRBJ2-7; the match to TRBD1 covers 9 bases. The CDR3 consists of 15 residues. In germline, CDR1 is MRHNA, CDR2 SNTAGT. Germline trimming cut 3 bases from V and 3 bases from J; bases unmatched to any gene: 6. Here the CDR3 DNA reads TGTGCCAGCAGTGAAGGGACAGGGACTAACTACGAGCAGTACTTC. It is translated as CASSEGTGTNYEQYF.

The J gene is TRBJ1-1, the V gene TRBV6-5; the D gene is possibly TRBD1 (5 bases). This CDR3 spans 13 amino acids. V was cut by 7 bases and J by 3 bases, with 12 bases left in between. The germline gives CDR1 MNHEY, CDR2 SVGAGI. The CDR3 reads CASTPRGDTEAFF. The CDR3 DNA reads as TGTGCCAGCACCCCCCGGGGGGACACTGAAGCTTTCTTT.

This clone was found once. The chain has TRBV5-4 and TRBJ2-2; 7 bases agree with TRBD1. The CDR3 is 19 residues long. CDR1 SGHNT and CDR2 YYREEE come from the germline V gene (reference sequence). V lost 4 bases to trimming and J lost 7 bases; unmatched junction nucleotides: 22. This chain's CDR3 is CASSPSYLDGTEDRGELFF. For the CDR3, the DNA is TGTGCCAGCAGCCCCAGCTACCTGGACGGGACAGAGGACCGCGGGGAGCTGTTTTTT.

The gene calls are TRBV7-2 and TRBJ2-1, with 11 bases aligning to TRBD2. The length of the CDR3 is 17 residues. Germline V gene data show CDR1 as SGHTA and CDR2 as FQGNSA. With 4 bases clipped from V and 4 bases from J, the junction kept 9 bases outside the gene matches. For the CDR3, the DNA is TGTGCCAGCAGCTCGGTGTCCGGGACTAGCGGTTACAATGAGCAGTTCTTC. Translated, it gives CASSSVSGTSGYNEQFF. Full variable domain (outside the CDR3, taken from reference TRBV7-2 and TRBJ2-1): GAGVSQSPSNKVTEKGKDVELRCDPISGHTALYWYRQSLGQGLEFLIYFQGNSAPDKSGLPSDRFSAERTGGSVSTLTIQRTQQEDSAVYLCASSSVSGTSGYNEQFFGPGTRLTVL.

The V gene is TRBV5-4, the J gene TRBJ2-3; TRBD2 matches at 10 bases. The CDR3 is 15 amino acids. Germline V CDR1 and CDR2: SGHNT, YYREEE (reference sequence). Unmatched junction bases numbered 6, after V lost 3 bases and J lost 5 bases. CDR3 sequence (DNA): TGTGCCAGCAGCTCCGAACTAGCGGGGAGAGATACGCAGTATTTT. This gives the protein CASSSELAGRDTQYF.